This TCR beta chain was identified in a study of shared T cell receptors in the human thymus. Measured with immunoSEQ multiplex PCR; TCRdb has only the in-frame clones, and not every one. The sample consists of 600,000 or so clones, about 89% of them appearing once. Germline lookup yields CDR1 MNHEY and CDR2 SVGAGI. This CDR3 is 15 amino acids long. Trimming pared 2 bases from V and 8 bases from J, leaving 15 bases between. These data also formed part of another study, on human thymus T cells. That work contributes: The sample donors, healthy Finnish infants, were having corrective surgery for congenital heart defects. Resections that were taken during corrective heart surgery supplied the thymus tissue. In thymic and blood repertoires alike, V and J usage looked biased. Reports from related research described highly overlapping thymic repertoires among unrelated individuals.

The sample taken for sequencing was thymocytes. The source is a boy in the first two years of life with a congenital heart defect. The chain couples TRBV6-5 to TRBJ1-4; TRBD1 might be the D (5 bases). The CDR3 here is CASSYPRVKNEKLFF. Here the CDR3 DNA reads TGTGCCAGCAGTTACCCCAGGGTTAAAAACGAAAAACTGTTTTTT.